A selection of T cell receptor beta chains follows, all from one sample in a study of beta chain features in type 1 diabetes. Libraries were prepared by immunoSEQ multiplex PCR; TCRdb keeps only in-frame clonotypes and omits some of them. The sample gives 500,000 to 650,000 clones, 9.5% to 15% of which show up once; 0.095% to 0.15% is in the top ten. Sequencing input: naive CD4+ T cells from blood. The receptor source for this set is a man aged 25-40 years with type 1 diabetes. CDR3s include the opening cysteine and the closing phenylalanine or tryptophan. The size of a clone is reported for some rows only, either as once, few or many, or as a class for expanded clones.

CDR3aa | abundance | v_gene
CASSLFTGELFF | . | TRBV27
CASSQDNRDMADTQYF | . | TRBV4-3
CASSVGPAGQPYNEQFF | few | TRBV9
CASSVRPSFNEQFF | few | TRBV9
CASGFGQKETQYF | . | TRBV12-5
CASSLNPSTDTQYF | . | TRBV5-1
CASSSSTGPRAGEQYF | few | TRBV18
CASSSRLGDEQFF | . | TRBV4-3
CASSAVGREKLFF | . | TRBV7-9
CASSLALTGGRTGELFF | few | TRBV5-4